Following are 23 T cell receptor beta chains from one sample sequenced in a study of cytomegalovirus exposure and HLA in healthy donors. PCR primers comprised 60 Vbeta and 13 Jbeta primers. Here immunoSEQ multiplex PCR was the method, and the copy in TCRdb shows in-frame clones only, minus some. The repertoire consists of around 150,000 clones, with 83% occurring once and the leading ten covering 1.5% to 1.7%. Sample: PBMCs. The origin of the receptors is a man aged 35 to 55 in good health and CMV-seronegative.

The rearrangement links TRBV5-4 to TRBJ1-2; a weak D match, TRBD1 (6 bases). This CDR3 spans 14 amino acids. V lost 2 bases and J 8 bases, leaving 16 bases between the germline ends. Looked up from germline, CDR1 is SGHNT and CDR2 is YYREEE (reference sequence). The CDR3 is CASSLRDKPWGYTF. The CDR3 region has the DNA TGTGCCAGCAGCTTAAGGGACAAACCCTGGGGCTACACCTTC.

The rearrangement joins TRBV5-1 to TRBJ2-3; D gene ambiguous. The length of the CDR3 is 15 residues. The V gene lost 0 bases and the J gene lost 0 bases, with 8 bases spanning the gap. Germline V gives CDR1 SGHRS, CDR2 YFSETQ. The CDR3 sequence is CASSLGLSSTDTQYF. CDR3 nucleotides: TGCGCCAGCAGCTTGGGTCTATCTAGCACAGATACGCAGTATTTT.

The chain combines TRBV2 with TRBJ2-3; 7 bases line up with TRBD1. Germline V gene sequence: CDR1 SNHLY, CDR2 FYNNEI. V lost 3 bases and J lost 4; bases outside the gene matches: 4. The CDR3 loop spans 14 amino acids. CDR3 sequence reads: CASSDWQGADTQYF. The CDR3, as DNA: TGTGCCAGCAGTGATTGGCAGGGGGCAGATACGCAGTATTTT.

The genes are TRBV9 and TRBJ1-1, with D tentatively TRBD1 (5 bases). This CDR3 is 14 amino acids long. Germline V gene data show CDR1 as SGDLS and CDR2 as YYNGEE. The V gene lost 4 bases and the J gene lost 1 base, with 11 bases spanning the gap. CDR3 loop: CASSQDTSNTEAFF. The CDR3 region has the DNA TGTGCCAGCAGCCAGGACACTTCGAACACTGAAGCTTTCTTT.

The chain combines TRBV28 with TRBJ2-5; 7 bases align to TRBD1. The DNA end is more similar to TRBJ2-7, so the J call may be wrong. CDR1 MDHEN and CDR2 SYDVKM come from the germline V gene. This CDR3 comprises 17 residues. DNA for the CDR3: TGTGCCAGCAGCTTACCCTTTCCCGGGACAGCTCGATACGAGCAGTACTTC. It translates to CASSLPFPGTARYEQYF.

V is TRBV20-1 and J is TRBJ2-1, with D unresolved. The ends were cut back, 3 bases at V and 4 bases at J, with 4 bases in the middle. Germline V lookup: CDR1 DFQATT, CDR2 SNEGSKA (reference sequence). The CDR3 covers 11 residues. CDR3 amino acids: CSARQYNEQFF. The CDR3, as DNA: TGCAGTGCTAGGCAGTACAATGAGCAGTTCTTC.

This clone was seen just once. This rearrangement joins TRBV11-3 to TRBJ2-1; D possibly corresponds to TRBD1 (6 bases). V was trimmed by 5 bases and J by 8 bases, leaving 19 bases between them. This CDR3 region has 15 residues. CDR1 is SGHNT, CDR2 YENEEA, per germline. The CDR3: CASSTQGKDDHEQFF. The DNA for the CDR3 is TGTGCCAGCAGCACCCAGGGGAAGGATGACCATGAGCAGTTCTTC.

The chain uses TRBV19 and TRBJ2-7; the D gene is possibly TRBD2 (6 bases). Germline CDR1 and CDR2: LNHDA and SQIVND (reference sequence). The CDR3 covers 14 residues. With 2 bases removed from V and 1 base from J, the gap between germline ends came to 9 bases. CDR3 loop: CASSITGASYEQYF. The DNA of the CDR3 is TGTGCCAGTAGTATAACGGGAGCGTCCTACGAGCAGTACTTC.

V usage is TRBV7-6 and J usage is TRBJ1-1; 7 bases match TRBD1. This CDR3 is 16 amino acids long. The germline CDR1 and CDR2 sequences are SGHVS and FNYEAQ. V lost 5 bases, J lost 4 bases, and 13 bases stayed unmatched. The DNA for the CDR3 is TGTGCCAGCAGCGCCCCTTACAGGGGAAGGAGCACTGAAGCTTTCTTT. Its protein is CASSAPYRGRSTEAFF.

The CDR3 region is CASSLLGASYEQYF. The CDR3 DNA reads as TGTGCCAGCAGCTTACTAGGGGCCTCCTACGAGCAGTACTTC. The chain carries TRBV7-6 and TRBJ2-7, with D perhaps TRBD1 (5 bases). Germline V gene sequence: CDR1 SGHVS, CDR2 FNYEAQ. Trimming left V 2 bases short and J 0 bases short, with 8 bases between. This CDR3 has 14 residues.

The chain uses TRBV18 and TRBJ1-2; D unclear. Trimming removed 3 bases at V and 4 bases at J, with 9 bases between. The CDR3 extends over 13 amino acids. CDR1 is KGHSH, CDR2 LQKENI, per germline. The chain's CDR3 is CASSPREPYGYTF. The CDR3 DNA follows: TGTGCCAGCTCACCCCGGGAGCCCTATGGCTACACCTTC.

For the CDR3, the DNA is TGCGCCAGCAGCTTAGGGACTAGCGGGAGTACCGGGGAGCTGTTTTTT. The encoded protein is CASSLGTSGSTGELFF. The chain carries TRBV5-1 and TRBJ2-2; the match to TRBD2 covers 14 bases. CDR1 and CDR2 (germline): SGHRS, YFSETQ. Losses at the gene ends were 2 bases for V and 5 bases for J; bases not matched to a gene: 2. This CDR3 is built from 16 residues.

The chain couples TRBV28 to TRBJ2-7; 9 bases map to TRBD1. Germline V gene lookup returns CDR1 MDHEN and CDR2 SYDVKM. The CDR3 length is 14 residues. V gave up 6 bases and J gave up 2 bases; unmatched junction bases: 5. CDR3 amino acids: CASRTGTGPYEQYF. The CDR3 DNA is TGTGCCAGCAGAACCGGGACAGGGCCCTACGAGCAGTACTTC.

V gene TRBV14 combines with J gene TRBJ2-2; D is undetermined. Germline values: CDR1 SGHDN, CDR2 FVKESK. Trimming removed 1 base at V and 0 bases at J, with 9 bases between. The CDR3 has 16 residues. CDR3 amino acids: CASSQAPGANTGELFF. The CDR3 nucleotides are TGTGCCAGCAGCCAAGCCCCAGGTGCGAACACCGGGGAGCTGTTTTTT. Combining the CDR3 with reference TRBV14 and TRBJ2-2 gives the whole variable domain EAGVTQFPSHSVIEKGQTVTLRCDPISGHDNLYWYRRVMGKEIKFLLHFVKESKQDESGMPNNRFLAERTGGTYSTLKVQPAELEDSGVYFCASSQAPGANTGELFFGEGSRLTVL.

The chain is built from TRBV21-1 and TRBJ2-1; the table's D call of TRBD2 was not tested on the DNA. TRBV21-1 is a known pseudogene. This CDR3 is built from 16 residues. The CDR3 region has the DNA TGTGCCAGCAGCAAGGGTGACGGGGGGGCCGACAATGAGCAGTTCTTC. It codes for CASSKGDGGADNEQFF.

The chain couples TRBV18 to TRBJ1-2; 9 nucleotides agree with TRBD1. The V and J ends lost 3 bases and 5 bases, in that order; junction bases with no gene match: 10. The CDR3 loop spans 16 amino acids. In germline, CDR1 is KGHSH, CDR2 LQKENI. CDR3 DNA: TGTGCCAGCTCACCTACACAGGGGGCTATCGATTATGGCTACACCTTC. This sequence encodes CASSPTQGAIDYGYTF.

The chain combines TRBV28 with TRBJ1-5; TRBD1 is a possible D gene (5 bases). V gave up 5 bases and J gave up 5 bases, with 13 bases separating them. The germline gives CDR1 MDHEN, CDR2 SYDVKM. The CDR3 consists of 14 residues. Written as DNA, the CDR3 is TGTGCCAGCAGTCAACCGACAGCCCATCAGCCCCAGCATTTT. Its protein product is CASSQPTAHQPQHF.

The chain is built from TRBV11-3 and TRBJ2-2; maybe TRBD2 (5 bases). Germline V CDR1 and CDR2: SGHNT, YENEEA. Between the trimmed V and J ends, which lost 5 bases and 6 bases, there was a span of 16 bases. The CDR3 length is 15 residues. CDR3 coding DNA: TGTGCCAGCAGCAAGGGTTTCCTAGCCTCCGGGGAGCTGTTTTTT. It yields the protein CASSKGFLASGELFF.

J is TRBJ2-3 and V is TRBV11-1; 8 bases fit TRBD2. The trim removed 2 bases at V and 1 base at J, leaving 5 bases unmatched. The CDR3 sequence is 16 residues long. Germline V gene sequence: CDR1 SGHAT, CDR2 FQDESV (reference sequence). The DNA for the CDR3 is TGTGCCAGCAGCTTATTGACTAGCGTCCGCACAGATACGCAGTATTTT. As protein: CASSLLTSVRTDTQYF.

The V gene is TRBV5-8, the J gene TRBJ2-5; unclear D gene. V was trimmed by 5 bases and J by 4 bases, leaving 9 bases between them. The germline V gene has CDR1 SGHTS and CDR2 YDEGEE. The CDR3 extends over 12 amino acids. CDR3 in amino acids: CASSQSRETQYF. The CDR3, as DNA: TGTGCCAGCAGTCAGTCCCGAGAGACCCAGTACTTC. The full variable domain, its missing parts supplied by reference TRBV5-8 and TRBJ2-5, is EAGVTQSPTHLIKTRGQQATLRCSPISGHTSVYWYQQALGLGLQFLLWYDEGEERNRGNFPPRFSGRQFPNYSSELNVNALELEDSALYLCASSQSRETQYFGPGTRLLVL.

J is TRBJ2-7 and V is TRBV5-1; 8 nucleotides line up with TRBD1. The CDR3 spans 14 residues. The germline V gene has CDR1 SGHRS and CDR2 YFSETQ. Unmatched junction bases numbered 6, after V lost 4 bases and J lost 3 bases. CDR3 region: CASSARGLVYEQYF. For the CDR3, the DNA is TGCGCCAGCAGCGCCAGGGGGCTGGTCTACGAGCAGTACTTC.

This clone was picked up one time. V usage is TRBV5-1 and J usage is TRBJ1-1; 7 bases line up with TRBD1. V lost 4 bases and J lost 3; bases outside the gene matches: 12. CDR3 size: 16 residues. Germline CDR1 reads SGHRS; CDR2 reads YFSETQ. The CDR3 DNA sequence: TGCGCCAGCAGCCGGGGCCTAAATCAGGGGGACACTGAAGCTTTCTTT. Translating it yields CASSRGLNQGDTEAFF.

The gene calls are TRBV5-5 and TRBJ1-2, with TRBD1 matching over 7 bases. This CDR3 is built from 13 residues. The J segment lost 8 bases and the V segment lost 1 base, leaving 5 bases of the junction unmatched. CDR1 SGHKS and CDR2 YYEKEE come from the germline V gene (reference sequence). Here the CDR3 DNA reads TGTGCCAGCAGCTTGAACACAGGGGTCGGCTACACCTTC. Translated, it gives CASSLNTGVGYTF.